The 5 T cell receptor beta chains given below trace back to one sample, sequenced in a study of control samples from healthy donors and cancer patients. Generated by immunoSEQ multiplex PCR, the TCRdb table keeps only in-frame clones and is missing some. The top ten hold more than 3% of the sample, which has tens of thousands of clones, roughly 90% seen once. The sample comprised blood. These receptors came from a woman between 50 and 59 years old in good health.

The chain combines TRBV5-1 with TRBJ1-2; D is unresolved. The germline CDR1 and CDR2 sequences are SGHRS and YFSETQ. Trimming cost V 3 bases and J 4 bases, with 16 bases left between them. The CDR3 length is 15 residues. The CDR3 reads CASSSGTDNPYGYTF. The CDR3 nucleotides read TGCGCCAGCAGCTCTGGAACCGACAATCCCTATGGCTACACCTTC.

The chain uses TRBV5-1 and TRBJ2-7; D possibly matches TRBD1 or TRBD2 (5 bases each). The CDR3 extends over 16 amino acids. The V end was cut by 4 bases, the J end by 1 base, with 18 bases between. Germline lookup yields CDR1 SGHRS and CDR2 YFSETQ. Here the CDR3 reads CASSLPEGSSSYEQYF. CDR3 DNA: TGCGCCAGCAGCCTCCCCGAGGGGAGTTCATCCTACGAGCAGTACTTC.

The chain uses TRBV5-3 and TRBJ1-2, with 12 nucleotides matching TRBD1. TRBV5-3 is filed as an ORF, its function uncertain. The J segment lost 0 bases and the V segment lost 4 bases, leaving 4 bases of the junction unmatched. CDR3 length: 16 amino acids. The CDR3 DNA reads TGTGCCAGAAGCCCGGGACAGGGGGCGGCTAACTATGGCTACACCTTC. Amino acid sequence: CARSPGQGAANYGYTF.

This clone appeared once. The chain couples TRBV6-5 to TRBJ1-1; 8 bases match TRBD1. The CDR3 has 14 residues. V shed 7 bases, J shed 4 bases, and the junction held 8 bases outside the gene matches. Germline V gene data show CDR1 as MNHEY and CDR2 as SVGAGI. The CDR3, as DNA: TGTGCCAGCACCGACGCCACAGGGGGCACTGAAGCTTTCTTT. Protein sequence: CASTDATGGTEAFF.

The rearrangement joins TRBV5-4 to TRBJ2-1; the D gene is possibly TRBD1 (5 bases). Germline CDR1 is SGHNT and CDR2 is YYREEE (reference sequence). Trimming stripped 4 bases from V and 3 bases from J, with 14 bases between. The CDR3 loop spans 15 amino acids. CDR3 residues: CASSARTSNYNEQFF. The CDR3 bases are TGTGCCAGCAGCGCCAGGACATCAAACTACAATGAGCAGTTCTTC.